The 30 T cell receptor beta chains given below trace back to one sample, sequenced in a study of control samples from healthy donors and cancer patients. The method was immunoSEQ multiplex PCR; TCRdb's version includes in-frame clones alone and lacks a portion of them. The repertoire has fewer than 65,000 clones, roughly 90% of them found once; the top ten carry about 1.6%. The sequencing sample was made of PBMCs. These receptors came from a man aged 40-55 years with colorectal cancer.

The chain carries TRBV5-1 and TRBJ2-7; 9 bases are a match to TRBD2. CDR1 SGHRS and CDR2 YFSETQ come from the germline V gene. Unmatched junction bases numbered 7, after V lost 7 bases and J lost 2 bases. There are 14 residues in the CDR3. CDR3 loop: CASAEVAGAYEQYF. CDR3 DNA: TGCGCCAGCGCCGAAGTAGCGGGAGCCTACGAGCAGTACTTC.

The chain is built from TRBV7-9 and TRBJ2-3, with D perhaps matching TRBD1 (5 bases). CDR1 SEHNR and CDR2 FQNEAQ come from the germline V gene (reference sequence). Trimming took 1 base from V and 3 from J, leaving 17 bases between them. The CDR3 loop spans 17 amino acids. The DNA of the CDR3 is TGTGCCAGCAGCTTAGTAGCAGGGTCGTACCTGACAGATACGCAGTATTTT. Its protein is CASSLVAGSYLTDTQYF.

The genes are TRBV25-1 and TRBJ1-1; tentative D call: TRBD1 (6 bases). Germline assignment: CDR1 MGHDK and CDR2 SYGVNS. This CDR3 has 12 amino acids. V lost 9 bases and J 5 bases, leaving 13 bases between the germline ends. CDR3: CASRSGVTEAFF. CDR3 coding DNA: TGTGCCAGTCGTTCAGGGGTTACTGAAGCTTTCTTT.

This chain uses TRBV15 with TRBJ2-1, with TRBD2 identical over 9 bases. This CDR3 is 15 amino acids long. V dropped 4 bases and J dropped 9; count of bases not matched to a gene: 10. CDR1 is LNHNV and CDR2 is YYDKDF in the germline V gene (reference sequence). CDR3 coding DNA: TGTGCCACCAGCAAAACTAGCGGGCACGTCCCTGAGCAGTTCTTC. Translated: CATSKTSGHVPEQFF.

This chain joins TRBV10-1 and TRBJ2-1, with 12 nucleotides matching TRBD2. Germline V CDR1 and CDR2: WNHNN, SYGVQD (reference sequence). The CDR3 length is 18 residues. Unmatched junction bases numbered 10, after V lost 3 bases and J lost 4 bases. CDR3 sequence (DNA): TGCGCCAGCAGTGATACTAGCGGGAGGAGAGGAGCTTACAATGAGCAGTTCTTC. Its translation is CASSDTSGRRGAYNEQFF.

The chain recombines TRBV18 with TRBJ2-7; D gene unclear. The V gene lost 0 bases and the J gene lost 2 bases, with 8 bases spanning the gap. This CDR3 region has 14 residues. In germline, CDR1 is KGHSH, CDR2 LQKENI. The CDR3 bases are TGTGCCAGCTCACCACCGGGAAGTCCCTACGAGCAGTACTTC. Translating gives CASSPPGSPYEQYF.

The rearrangement links TRBV6-5 to TRBJ2-7; D possibly corresponds to TRBD2 (6 bases). V gave up 4 bases and J gave up 2 bases, with 12 bases separating them. Germline CDR1 is MNHEY and CDR2 is SVGAGI. The CDR3 length is 14 residues. CDR3 residues: CASSFGTFPYEQYF. The DNA of the CDR3 is TGTGCCAGCAGTTTCGGGACTTTTCCCTACGAGCAGTACTTC.

The chain uses TRBV28 and TRBJ2-7, with D possibly TRBD1 on 7 matching bases. The CDR3 extends over 15 amino acids. CDR1 and CDR2 from the germline V gene are MDHEN and SYDVKM. Trimming removed 7 bases from V and 5 bases from J, with 21 bases in between. CDR3: CASTSTGDREDEQYF. The CDR3 DNA reads TGTGCCAGCACGTCAACAGGGGATAGGGAGGACGAGCAGTACTTC.

The chain links TRBV6-6 to TRBJ2-7; D possibly corresponds to TRBD1 (5 bases). Germline loops: CDR1 MNHNY, CDR2 SVGAGI (reference sequence). The CDR3 totals 12 residues. Between the trimmed V and J ends, which lost 6 bases and 6 bases, there was a span of 12 bases. CDR3 DNA: TGTGCCAGCAGCAGTGGACAATCCGAGCAGTACTTC. It specifies CASSSGQSEQYF.

This clone occurred a few times. V is TRBV14 and J is TRBJ2-1, with 12 bases that match TRBD2. V lost 6 bases and J lost 9; bases outside the gene matches: 6. The CDR3 is 14 residues long. Germline CDR1 SGHDN, CDR2 FVKESK. The CDR3 sequence is CASRRTSGTAEQFF. The CDR3 coding sequence is TGTGCCAGCAGGCGGACTAGCGGGACAGCTGAGCAGTTCTTC.

The V call is TRBV30, the J call TRBJ1-1; D gene unclear. CDR1 GTSNPN and CDR2 SVGIG come from the germline V gene (reference sequence). The CDR3 consists of 11 residues. The V end was cut by 0 bases, the J end by 7 bases, with 6 bases between. CDR3 residues: CAWSVRVEAFF. The DNA of the CDR3 is TGTGCCTGGAGTGTACGGGTTGAAGCTTTCTTT.

This chain connects TRBV13 to TRBJ2-3; the match to TRBD2 covers 15 bases. Germline assignment: CDR1 PRHDT and CDR2 FYEKMQ (reference sequence). The junction had 7 bases not matched to a gene; V was cut back by 4 bases and J by 2 bases. The CDR3 consists of 18 residues. The CDR3 DNA is TGTGCCAGCAGCTACGGGACTAGCGGGAGGAGGCTCACAGATACGCAGTATTTT. Its translation is CASSYGTSGRRLTDTQYF.

The rearrangement links TRBV24-1 to TRBJ2-1, with TRBD1 matching over 7 bases. Germline V gene data show CDR1 as KGHDR and CDR2 as SFDVKD. V trimming: 2 bases; J trimming: 4 bases; junction bases outside the gene matches: 7. The CDR3 extends over 16 amino acids. CDR3 sequence: CATSDSRRGRYNEQFF. CDR3 sequence (DNA): TGTGCCACCAGTGATTCCCGCAGGGGGAGATACAATGAGCAGTTCTTC.

This sequence joins TRBV7-9 and TRBJ2-1, with 7 bases identical to TRBD2. The length of the CDR3 is 15 residues. In germline, CDR1 is SEHNR, CDR2 FQNEAQ (reference sequence). The junction had 10 bases not matched to a gene; V was cut back by 5 bases and J by 6 bases. The CDR3 sequence is CASSLAGAPGNEQFF. CDR3 nucleotide sequence: TGTGCCAGCAGCCTCGCGGGAGCCCCGGGCAATGAGCAGTTCTTC.

The V and J genes are TRBV19 and TRBJ2-7, with 14 bases that match TRBD2. Germline V gives CDR1 LNHDA, CDR2 SQIVND (reference sequence). With V trimmed by 6 bases and J by 6 bases, 7 bases remained unmatched. The CDR3 covers 15 residues. CDR3 sequence (DNA): TGTGCCAGTAGGAAGACGGGACTAGCGGGAGTCGAGCAGTACTTC. It specifies CASRKTGLAGVEQYF.

The rearrangement joins TRBV7-2 to TRBJ2-7; 9 bases fit TRBD2. Germline CDR1 and CDR2: SGHTA and FQGNSA. V shed 1 base, J shed 4 bases, and the junction held 2 bases outside the gene matches. The CDR3 extends over 14 amino acids. The CDR3 DNA reads as TGTGCCAGCAGCTTAGGGCGGGAGGGGTACGAGCAGTACTTC. It encodes CASSLGREGYEQYF.

The V and J genes are TRBV2 and TRBJ1-5, with D unclear. Per the germline V gene, CDR1 is SNHLY and CDR2 is FYNNEI. V was shortened by 2 bases and J by 2 bases, with 16 bases between the two germline ends. The CDR3 runs 17 residues. The CDR3 loop is CASSEFGQILGNQPQHF. The CDR3 DNA sequence: TGTGCCAGCAGTGAATTTGGGCAGATCCTTGGCAATCAGCCCCAGCATTTT.

The CDR3 loop is CASSEAGRVDEQFF. Here the CDR3 DNA reads TGCGCCAGCAGTGAGGCCGGCAGGGTCGATGAGCAGTTCTTC. The J gene is TRBJ2-1, the V gene TRBV10-1; possibly TRBD1 for D (5 bases). The CDR3 contains 14 residues. Germline CDR1 and CDR2: WNHNN and SYGVQD (reference sequence). Trimming removed 2 bases at V and 8 bases at J, with 13 bases between.

The chain couples TRBV6-2 or TRBV6-3 to TRBJ2-7; no reliable D call. Trimming removed 3 bases at V and 5 bases at J, with 14 bases between. This CDR3 has 14 amino acids. Germline values: CDR1 MNHEY, CDR2 SVGEGT. This chain's CDR3 is CASSYVYGTDEQYF. For the CDR3, the DNA is TGTGCCAGCAGTTATGTCTATGGCACGGACGAGCAGTACTTC.

The chain combines TRBV19 with TRBJ2-1; no clear D. The germline CDR1 and CDR2 sequences are LNHDA and SQIVND (reference sequence). CDR3 size: 12 residues. Trimming cost V 3 bases and J 4 bases, with 4 bases left between them. CDR3 in amino acids: CASSMQYNEQFF. DNA for the CDR3: TGTGCCAGTAGTATGCAGTACAATGAGCAGTTCTTC.

The chain couples TRBV4-3 to TRBJ1-3, with D possibly being TRBD1 (6 bases). V lost 4 bases and J lost 3, with 16 bases in between. The CDR3 spans 16 residues. CDR1 LGHNA and CDR2 YSLEER come from the germline V gene. CDR3 DNA: TGCGCCAGCAGCCCACAGGGTCAAGGTTATGGAAACACCATATATTTT. It specifies CASSPQGQGYGNTIYF.

The chain recombines TRBV28 with TRBJ1-1; TRBD1 matches 8 bases. J was trimmed by 3 bases and V by 5 bases; bases with no gene match: 8. The CDR3 contains 15 residues. Looked up from germline, CDR1 is MDHEN and CDR2 is SYDVKM. The CDR3 DNA is TGTGCCAGCAGTCCTACCTACAGGGGGGACACTGAAGCTTTCTTT. Its protein is CASSPTYRGDTEAFF.

V usage is TRBV5-1 and J usage is TRBJ2-3; 9 positions match TRBD1. CDR1 is SGHRS and CDR2 is YFSETQ in the germline V gene. The ends lost 8 bases at V and 3 bases at J; junction bases unmatched: 10. The length of the CDR3 is 15 residues. DNA for the CDR3: TGCGCCAGTCGCCCCCTGACAGGGGGAACAGATACGCAGTATTTT. Translated: CASRPLTGGTDTQYF.

The rearrangement links TRBV10-2 to TRBJ2-7, with D unclear. Germline V gene data show CDR1 as WSHSY and CDR2 as SAAADI. Between the trimmed V and J ends, which lost 2 bases and 2 bases, there was a span of 10 bases. This CDR3 has 14 residues. CDR3 nucleotide sequence: TGCGCCAGCAGTGAGCCCGGCAGCACCTACGAGCAGTACTTC. Its protein is CASSEPGSTYEQYF.

CDR3 amino acids: CASSFGTTQETQYF. The CDR3 nucleotides are TGCGCCAGCAGCTTCGGGACTACCCAAGAGACCCAGTACTTC. The genes are TRBV5-1 and TRBJ2-5, with 7 bases identical to TRBD2. CDR1 and CDR2 (germline): SGHRS, YFSETQ. This CDR3 spans 14 amino acids. V dropped 2 bases and J dropped 1; count of bases not matched to a gene: 2.

This clone showed up just a few times. This chain joins TRBV5-6 and TRBJ1-2, with no clear D. V gave up 2 bases and J gave up 2 bases, with 4 bases separating them. CDR1 is SGHDT, CDR2 YYEEEE, per germline. This CDR3 contains 12 residues. The CDR3, as DNA: TGTGCCAGCAGCTTTGAAAACTATGGCTACACCTTC. It translates to CASSFENYGYTF.

The chain couples TRBV19 to TRBJ2-7; D not resolved. The V gene lost 4 bases and the J gene lost 6 bases, with 16 bases spanning the gap. The CDR3 length is 14 residues. The V gene's germline CDR1 is LNHDA and CDR2 SQIVND (reference sequence). CDR3 loop: CASSSRLTSPEQYF. The CDR3 nucleotides read TGTGCCAGTAGTAGCCGACTCACGTCCCCCGAGCAGTACTTC.

This clone appeared a single time. The chain has TRBV18 and TRBJ1-5, with D unresolved. This CDR3 contains 13 residues. The germline CDR1 and CDR2 sequences are KGHSH and LQKENI. V was pared by 6 bases and J by 6 bases, with 12 bases between. This CDR3 reads CASSPDVGQPQHF. The CDR3 DNA reads TGTGCCAGCTCTCCGGACGTCGGTCAGCCCCAGCATTTT.

The V gene is TRBV24-1, the J gene TRBJ2-2, with D perhaps matching TRBD1 (6 bases). This CDR3 has 17 residues. CDR1 is KGHDR and CDR2 is SFDVKD in the germline V gene. The V and J ends lost 9 bases and 0 bases respectively, with 19 bases between them. Here the CDR3 DNA reads TGTGCCACCTCGGTTCCTACCGGGACAACGAACACCGGGGAGCTGTTTTTT. Translating it yields CATSVPTGTTNTGELFF.

The chain has TRBV7-8 and TRBJ1-5; D is uncertain. The ends were cut back, 2 bases at V and 2 bases at J, with 10 bases in the middle. The germline V gene encodes CDR1 SGHVS and CDR2 FQNEAQ. CDR3 size: 15 residues. The CDR3 loop reads CASSLRVLGNQPQHF. The CDR3 region has the DNA TGTGCCAGCAGCTTAAGGGTGTTGGGCAATCAGCCCCAGCATTTT.